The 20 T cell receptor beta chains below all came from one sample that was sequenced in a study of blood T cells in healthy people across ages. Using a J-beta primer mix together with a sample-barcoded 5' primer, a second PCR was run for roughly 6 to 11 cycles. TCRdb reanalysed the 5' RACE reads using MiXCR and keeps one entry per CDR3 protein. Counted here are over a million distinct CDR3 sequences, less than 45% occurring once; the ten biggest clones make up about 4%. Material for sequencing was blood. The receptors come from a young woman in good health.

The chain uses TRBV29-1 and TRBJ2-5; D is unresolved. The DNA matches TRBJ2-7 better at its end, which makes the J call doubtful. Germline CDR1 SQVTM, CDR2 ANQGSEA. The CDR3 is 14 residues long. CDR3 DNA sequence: TGCAGCGTTGAAGACCACAGAAACCCCTACGAGCAGTACTTC. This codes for CSVEDHRNPYEQYF.

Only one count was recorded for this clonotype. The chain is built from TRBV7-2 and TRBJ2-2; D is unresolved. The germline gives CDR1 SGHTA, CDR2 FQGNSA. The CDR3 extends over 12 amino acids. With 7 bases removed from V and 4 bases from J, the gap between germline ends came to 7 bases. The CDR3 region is CASNSGTGELFF. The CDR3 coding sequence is TGTGCCAGCAACTCGGGCACCGGGGAGCTGTTTTTT.

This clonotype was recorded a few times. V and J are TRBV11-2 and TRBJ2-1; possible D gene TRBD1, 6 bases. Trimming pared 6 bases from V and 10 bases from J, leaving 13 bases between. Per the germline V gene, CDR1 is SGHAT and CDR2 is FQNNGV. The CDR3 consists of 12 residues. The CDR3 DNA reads TGTGCCAGCAGAGCTGACAGGATGGAGCAGTTCTTC. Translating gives CASRADRMEQFF.

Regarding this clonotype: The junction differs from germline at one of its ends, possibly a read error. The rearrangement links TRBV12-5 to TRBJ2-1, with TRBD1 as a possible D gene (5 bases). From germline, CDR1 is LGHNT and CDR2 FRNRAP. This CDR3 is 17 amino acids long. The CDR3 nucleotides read TGTGCTTGTGGTTTGGTTCTAGGGGCCCGCTCCTACAATGAGCAGTTCTTC. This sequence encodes CACGLVLGARSYNEQFF.

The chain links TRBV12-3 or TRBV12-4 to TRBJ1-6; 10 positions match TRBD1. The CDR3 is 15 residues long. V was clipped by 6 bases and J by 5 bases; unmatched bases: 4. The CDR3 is CASSRQGANNSPLHF. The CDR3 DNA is TGTGCCAGCAGCAGACAGGGGGCCAATAATTCACCCCTCCACTTT.

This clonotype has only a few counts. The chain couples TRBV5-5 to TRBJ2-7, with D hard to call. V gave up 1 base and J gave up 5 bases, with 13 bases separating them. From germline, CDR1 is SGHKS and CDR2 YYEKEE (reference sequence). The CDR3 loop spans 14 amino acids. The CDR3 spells CASSLLTGWHEQYF. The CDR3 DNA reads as TGTGCCAGCAGCTTGCTGACGGGTTGGCACGAGCAGTACTTC.

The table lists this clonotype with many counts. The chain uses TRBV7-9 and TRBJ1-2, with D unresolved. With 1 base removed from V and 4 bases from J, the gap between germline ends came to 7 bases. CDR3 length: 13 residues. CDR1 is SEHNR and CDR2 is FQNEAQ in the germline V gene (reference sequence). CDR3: CASSLGVIYGYTF. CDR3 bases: TGTGCCAGCAGCTTAGGGGTTATCTATGGCTACACCTTC.

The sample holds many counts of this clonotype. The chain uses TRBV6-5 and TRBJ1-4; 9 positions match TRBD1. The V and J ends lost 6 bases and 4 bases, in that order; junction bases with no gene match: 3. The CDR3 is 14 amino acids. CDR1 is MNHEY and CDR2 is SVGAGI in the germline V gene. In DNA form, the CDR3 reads TGTGCCAGCAGGCCGGGACAGGGTAATGAAAAACTGTTTTTT. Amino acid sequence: CASRPGQGNEKLFF.

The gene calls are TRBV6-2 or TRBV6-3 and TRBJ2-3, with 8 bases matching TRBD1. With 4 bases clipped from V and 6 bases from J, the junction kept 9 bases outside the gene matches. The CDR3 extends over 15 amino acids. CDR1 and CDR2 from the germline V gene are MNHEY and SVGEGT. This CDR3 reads CASSWLGQGGDTQYF. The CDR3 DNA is TGTGCCAGCAGTTGGCTCGGACAGGGAGGCGATACGCAGTATTTT.

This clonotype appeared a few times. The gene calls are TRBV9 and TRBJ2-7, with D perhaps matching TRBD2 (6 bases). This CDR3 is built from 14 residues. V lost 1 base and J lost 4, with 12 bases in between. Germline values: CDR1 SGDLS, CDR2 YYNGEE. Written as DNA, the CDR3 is TGTGCCAGCAGCGTATCGGGAGACCCTTACGAGCAGTACTTC. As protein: CASSVSGDPYEQYF.

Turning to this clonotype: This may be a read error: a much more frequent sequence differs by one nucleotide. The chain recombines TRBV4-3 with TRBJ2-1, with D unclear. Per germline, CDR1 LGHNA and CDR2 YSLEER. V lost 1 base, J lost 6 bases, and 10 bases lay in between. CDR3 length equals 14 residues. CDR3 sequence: CASSQAIPFNEQFF. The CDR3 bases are TGCGCCAGCAGCCAAGCTATTCCTTTCAATGAGCAGTTCTTC.

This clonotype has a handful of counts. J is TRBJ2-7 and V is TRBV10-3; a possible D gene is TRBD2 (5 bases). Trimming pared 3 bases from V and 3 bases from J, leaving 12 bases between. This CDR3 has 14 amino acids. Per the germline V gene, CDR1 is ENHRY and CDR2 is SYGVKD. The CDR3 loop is CAISEETGIYEQYF. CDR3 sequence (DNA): TGTGCCATCAGTGAAGAGACGGGGATCTACGAGCAGTACTTC.

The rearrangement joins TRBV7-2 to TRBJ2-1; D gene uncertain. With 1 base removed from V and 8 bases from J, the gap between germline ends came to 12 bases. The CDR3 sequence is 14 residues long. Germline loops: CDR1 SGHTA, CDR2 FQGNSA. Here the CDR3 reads CASSLEQVGDEQFF. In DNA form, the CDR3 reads TGTGCCAGCAGCTTAGAGCAGGTTGGTGATGAGCAGTTCTTC. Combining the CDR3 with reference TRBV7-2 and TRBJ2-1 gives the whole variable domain GAGVSQSPSNKVTEKGKDVELRCDPISGHTALYWYRQSLGQGLEFLIYFQGNSAPDKSGLPSDRFSAERTGGSVSTLTIQRTQQEDSAVYLCASSLEQVGDEQFFGPGTRLTVL.

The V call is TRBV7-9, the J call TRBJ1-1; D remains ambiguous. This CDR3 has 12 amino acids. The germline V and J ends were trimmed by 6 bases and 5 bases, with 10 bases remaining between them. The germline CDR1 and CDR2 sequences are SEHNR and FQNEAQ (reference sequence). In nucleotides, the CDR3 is TGTGCCAGCAGACTAGTGGGGACTGAAGCTTTCTTT. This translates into CASRLVGTEAFF.

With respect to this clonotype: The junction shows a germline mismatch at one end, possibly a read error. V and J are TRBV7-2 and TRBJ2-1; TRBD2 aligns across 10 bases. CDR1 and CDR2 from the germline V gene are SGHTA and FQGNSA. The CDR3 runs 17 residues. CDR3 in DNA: TGTGCCAGCGGCTTAGACAGCCCTAGCGGGAGTTACAATGAGCAGTTCTTC. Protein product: CASGLDSPSGSYNEQFF.

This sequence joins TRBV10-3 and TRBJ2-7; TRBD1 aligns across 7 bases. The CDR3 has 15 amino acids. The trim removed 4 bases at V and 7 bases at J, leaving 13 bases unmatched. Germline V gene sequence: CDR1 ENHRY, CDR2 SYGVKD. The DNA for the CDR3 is TGTGCCATCAGTGCGAACGGACAGGATTCTATTGAGCAGTACTTC. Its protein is CAISANGQDSIEQYF.

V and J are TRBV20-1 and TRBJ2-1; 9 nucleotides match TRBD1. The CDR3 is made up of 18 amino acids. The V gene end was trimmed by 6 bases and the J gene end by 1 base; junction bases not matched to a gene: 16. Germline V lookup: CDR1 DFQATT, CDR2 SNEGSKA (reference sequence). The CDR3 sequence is CSARTGTGSFRSYNEQFF. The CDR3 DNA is TGCAGTGCACGTACCGGGACAGGGTCATTCAGGTCCTACAATGAGCAGTTCTTC.

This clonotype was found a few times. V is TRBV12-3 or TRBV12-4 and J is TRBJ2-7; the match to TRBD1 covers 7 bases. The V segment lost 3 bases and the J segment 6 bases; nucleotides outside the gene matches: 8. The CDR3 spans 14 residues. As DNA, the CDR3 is TGTGCCAGCAGTTTCCGACAGGGTGTGAGCGAGCAGTACTTC. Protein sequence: CASSFRQGVSEQYF.

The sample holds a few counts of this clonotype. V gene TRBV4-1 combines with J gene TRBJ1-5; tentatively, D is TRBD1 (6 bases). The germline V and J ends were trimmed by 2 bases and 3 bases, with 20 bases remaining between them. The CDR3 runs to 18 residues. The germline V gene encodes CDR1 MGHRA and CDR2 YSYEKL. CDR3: CASSQSPGTGFYNQPQHF. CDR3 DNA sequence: TGCGCCAGCAGCCAAAGCCCCGGAACAGGGTTTTACAATCAGCCCCAGCATTTT.

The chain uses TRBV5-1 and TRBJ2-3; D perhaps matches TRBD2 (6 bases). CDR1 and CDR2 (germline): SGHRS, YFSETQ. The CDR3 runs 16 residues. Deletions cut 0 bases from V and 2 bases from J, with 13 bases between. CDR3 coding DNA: TGCGCCAGCAGCTTGGCACCCCAGGGACTCACAGATACGCAGTATTTT. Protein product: CASSLAPQGLTDTQYF.